One sample yielded the 13 T cell receptor beta chains listed below, sequenced in a study of identifying expanded T cells in peripheral blood. Sequencing used immunoSEQ multiplex PCR; TCRdb keeps in-frame clones, though not all of them. The sample records about 130,000 clones, approximately 86% being singletons. The specimen was blood. Receptors were obtained from a person aged 18-70 years in good health.

J is TRBJ2-1 and V is TRBV7-9, with 10 bases aligning to TRBD1. The V and J ends lost 4 bases and 9 bases, in that order; junction bases with no gene match: 9. The CDR3 spans 15 residues. The germline gives CDR1 SEHNR, CDR2 FQNEAQ (reference sequence). The chain's CDR3 is CASSSAGDRGGEQFF. CDR3 DNA sequence: TGTGCCAGCAGCTCCGCGGGGGACAGGGGAGGTGAGCAGTTCTTC.

The V and J genes are TRBV6-6 and TRBJ1-4; weak D call: TRBD1 (6 bases). Trimming cost V 5 bases and J 1 base, with 8 bases left between them. The germline V gene has CDR1 MNHNY and CDR2 SVGAGI (reference sequence). The CDR3 is 14 amino acids. CDR3: CASSPGQTNEKLFF. The CDR3 DNA reads as TGTGCCAGCAGTCCGGGACAAACTAATGAAAAACTGTTTTTT.

V usage is TRBV28 and J usage is TRBJ2-3; D uncertain. Germline CDR1 MDHEN, CDR2 SYDVKM. The CDR3 sequence is 12 residues long. Trimming shortened V by 6 bases and J by 4 bases, and 8 bases separated the two germline ends. CDR3 DNA sequence: TGTGCCAGCAGAACCCCCGCAGATACGCAGTATTTT. Translating it yields CASRTPADTQYF.

This clone has more than one count but fewer than ten. One end of the junction varies from germline; a read error may be responsible. This sequence joins TRBV5-1 and TRBJ2-7, with TRBD2 as a possible D gene (6 bases). The CDR3 is made up of 13 amino acids. Germline CDR1 SGHRS, CDR2 YFSETQ. In nucleotides, the CDR3 is TGTGCCAGCAGCTTGGGGGACTTCTACGAGCAGTACTTC. It codes for CASSLGDFYEQYF.

In the case of this clone: At one boundary the junction diverges from the germline segment, which might be a read error. The chain joins TRBV7-8 to TRBJ2-5; the match to TRBD2 covers 11 bases. The CDR3 spans 18 residues. Germline V CDR1 and CDR2: SGHVS, FQNEAQ. The CDR3 DNA follows: TGCACCTCCAAGGAGGGGACGGTAGCGGGAGGGCCCCAAGAGACCCAGTACTTC. It encodes CTSKEGTVAGGPQETQYF.

The chain recombines TRBV6-1 with TRBJ1-1, with 7 bases that match TRBD1. J was trimmed by 6 bases and V by 6 bases; bases with no gene match: 4. The CDR3 extends over 12 amino acids. Germline V gene lookup returns CDR1 MNHNS and CDR2 SASEGT. The CDR3 reads CASSPTGSEAFF. The CDR3, as DNA: TGTGCCAGCAGCCCGACAGGGTCTGAAGCTTTCTTT.

The chain joins TRBV28 to TRBJ2-1; 10 bases align to TRBD2. The V gene's germline CDR1 is MDHEN and CDR2 SYDVKM. The CDR3 runs to 16 residues. Germline trimming cut 5 bases from V and 2 bases from J; bases unmatched to any gene: 6. The CDR3 sequence is CASSDFLAGAYNEQFF. For the CDR3, the DNA is TGTGCCAGCAGTGATTTCCTAGCGGGAGCCTACAATGAGCAGTTCTTC.

The V and J genes are TRBV5-1 and TRBJ2-2, with 10 bases that match TRBD2. The V gene's germline CDR1 is SGHRS and CDR2 YFSETQ. The CDR3 is 15 residues long. The trim removed 4 bases at V and 0 bases at J, leaving 0 bases unmatched. The CDR3, as DNA: TGCGCCAGCAGCGGGACTAGCGCGAACACCGGGGAGCTGTTTTTT. Translating gives CASSGTSANTGELFF. The complete variable domain, with remaining parts taken from reference TRBV5-1 and TRBJ2-2, reads KAGVTQTPRYLIKTRGQQVTLSCSPISGHRSVSWYQQTPGQGLQFLFEYFSETQRNKGNFPGRFSGRQFSNSRSEMNVSTLELGDSALYLCASSGTSANTGELFFGEGSRLTVL.

This clone was observed a handful of times. The gene calls are TRBV30 and TRBJ1-2; D remains ambiguous. This CDR3 has 13 amino acids. V was clipped by 0 bases and J by 6 bases, with 11 bases between them. Germline CDR1 and CDR2: GTSNPN and SVGIG (reference sequence). The CDR3 sequence is CAWSVLGVDGYTF. In DNA form, the CDR3 reads TGTGCCTGGAGTGTACTCGGAGTTGATGGCTACACCTTC.

This clone has only a few counts. V usage is TRBV28 and J usage is TRBJ1-2; D remains ambiguous. CDR1 and CDR2 from the germline V gene are MDHEN and SYDVKM. CDR3 length: 12 residues. Between the trimmed V and J ends, which lost 6 bases and 2 bases, there was a span of 7 bases. CDR3 in amino acids: CASRAQNYGYTF. The CDR3 coding sequence is TGTGCCAGCAGGGCCCAGAACTATGGCTACACCTTC.

V is TRBV7-9 and J is TRBJ1-3, with a weak D call TRBD1 (5 bases). The CDR3 runs 15 residues. From germline, CDR1 is SEHNR and CDR2 FQNEAQ (reference sequence). Trimming pared 10 bases from V and 0 bases from J, leaving 16 bases between. In DNA form, the CDR3 reads TGTGCCACCGAGAAGGGACCTGTCTCTGGAAACACCATATATTTT. Its protein product is CATEKGPVSGNTIYF.

The chain links TRBV19 to TRBJ2-1, with 7 bases lining up with TRBD2. The CDR3 length is 13 residues. The ends lost 4 bases at V and 9 bases at J; junction bases unmatched: 6. Per the germline V gene, CDR1 is LNHDA and CDR2 is SQIVND (reference sequence). The CDR3 sequence: CASSRGEGTEQFF. The CDR3 DNA follows: TGTGCCAGTAGTAGGGGGGAGGGGACTGAGCAGTTCTTC.

The rearrangement joins TRBV4-2 to TRBJ2-1; 7 positions match TRBD2. With V trimmed by 4 bases and J by 1 base, 7 bases remained unmatched. CDR3 length: 16 residues. Per the germline V gene, CDR1 is LGHNA and CDR2 is YNFKEQ. The CDR3 sequence: CASSPLADVSYNEQFF. Written as DNA, the CDR3 is TGTGCCAGCAGCCCGCTAGCGGACGTTTCCTACAATGAGCAGTTCTTC.